This TCR beta chain was profiled in a study of T cell responses to AZD1222 COVID-19 vaccine. Study-wide results and caveats: Regions 160-218 and 743-854 held dominance among vaccine-associated CD4 TCRs, which spanned spike.

A note on this clone: Its antigen is currently unknown.

The method was immunoSEQ multiplex PCR; TCRdb's version includes in-frame clones alone and lacks a portion of them. The sample has 130,000 to 150,000 clones, 93% seen once. The CDR3 consists of 23 residues. The ends lost 2 bases at V and 4 bases at J; junction bases unmatched: 30. This sequence joins TRBV6-7 and TRBJ2-7, with 9 bases matching TRBD1. TRBV6-7 is marked as an open reading frame, function uncertain. Material: peripheral blood, obtained on day 0 of AZD1222 vaccination. This clonotype originated in an adult in good health. CDR3 loop: CASSYPIPGQGSTRNHLLYEQYF. Here the CDR3 DNA reads TGTGCCAGCAGTTACCCTATCCCGGGACAGGGATCCACCAGAAACCACCTCTTATACGAGCAGTACTTC.